A selection of T cell receptor beta chains follows, all from one sample in a study of T cell responses to AZD1222 COVID-19 vaccine. The table came from immunoSEQ multiplex PCR; TCRdb's copy has only in-frame clones and leaves some out. The sample carries 100,000 to 150,000 clones, roughly 84% recorded once. The sample in question was peripheral blood, obtained 28 days after the second AZD1222 dose. The receptor source for this set is an adult who received the AZD1222 COVID-19 vaccine. CDR3s include the opening cysteine and the closing phenylalanine or tryptophan. Fields, in order: D gene, clone size, V gene, J gene, CDR3 DNA, CDR3 protein. A D gene is named only where the DNA matches it firmly. Part of the rows lack a size; the others show once, few, many or a class for expanded clones.

D gene: .; clone size: .; V gene: TRBV11-2; J gene: TRBJ2-1; CDR3 DNA: TGTGCCAGCAGCTTAGGTATGGTCAATGAGCAGTTCTTC; CDR3 protein: CASSLGMVNEQFF
D gene: .; clone size: few; V gene: TRBV7-8; J gene: TRBJ2-1; CDR3 DNA: TGTGCCAGCAGCTCACCTCAGGAAGGGTACGGCAATGAGCAGTTCTTC; CDR3 protein: CASSSPQEGYGNEQFF
D gene: .; clone size: .; V gene: TRBV7-2; J gene: TRBJ1-1; CDR3 DNA: TGTGCCAGCAGACAAGGAGGGGGCACTGAAGCTTTCTTT; CDR3 protein: CASRQGGGTEAFF
D gene: .; clone size: few; V gene: TRBV27; J gene: TRBJ2-5; CDR3 DNA: TGTGCCAGCAACCTGGTCGGGGGCGGGGTCCAAGAGACCCAGTACTTC; CDR3 protein: CASNLVGGGVQETQYF
D gene: .; clone size: .; V gene: TRBV16; J gene: TRBJ1-5; CDR3 DNA: TGTGCCAGCAGCCAAGTTGGCGACGGGTCGCCAAGGGGCAATCAGCCCCAGCATTTT; CDR3 protein: CASSQVGDGSPRGNQPQHF
D gene: TRBD1; clone size: .; V gene: TRBV10-2; J gene: TRBJ2-3; CDR3 DNA: TGCGCCAGCGGGACAGGGGGCGGCACAGATACGCAGTATTTT; CDR3 protein: CASGTGGGTDTQYF
D gene: .; clone size: .; V gene: TRBV28; J gene: TRBJ1-1; CDR3 DNA: TGTGCCAGCAGTCCACATCCCCTGGACGGGACTGAAGCTTTCTTT; CDR3 protein: CASSPHPLDGTEAFF
D gene: .; clone size: .; V gene: TRBV3-1/TRBV3-2; J gene: TRBJ1-2; CDR3 DNA: TGTGCCAGCAGCCAAGATCGACGGGGTGGCTACACCTTC; CDR3 protein: CASSQDRRGGYTF
D gene: .; clone size: .; V gene: TRBV24-1; J gene: TRBJ2-7; CDR3 DNA: TGTGCCACCAGTCAGGGTGGCTACGAGCAGTACTTC; CDR3 protein: CATSQGGYEQYF
D gene: .; clone size: .; V gene: TRBV30; J gene: TRBJ2-7; CDR3 DNA: TGTGCCTGGAGTTACAATTACGAGCAGTACTTC; CDR3 protein: CAWSYNYEQYF
D gene: .; clone size: .; V gene: TRBV2; J gene: TRBJ2-1; CDR3 DNA: TGTGCCAGTGCGCCATACAATGAGCAGTTCTTC; CDR3 protein: CASAPYNEQFF
D gene: TRBD1; clone size: .; V gene: TRBV5-1; J gene: TRBJ1-2; CDR3 DNA: TGCGCCAGCAGCTCGGCCGGGACAGGGGCTACAGCGGGTGGCTACACCTTC; CDR3 protein: CASSSAGTGATAGGYTF
D gene: TRBD1; clone size: .; V gene: TRBV5-1; J gene: TRBJ2-1; CDR3 DNA: TGCGCCAGCAGCGCCGGGACAGGCCTCTCCTACAATGAGCAGTTCTTC; CDR3 protein: CASSAGTGLSYNEQFF
D gene: TRBD1; clone size: .; V gene: TRBV6-1; J gene: TRBJ1-4; CDR3 DNA: TGTGCCAGCAGTGAAGCAAGAGGACAGGGGAATGAAAAACTGTTTTTT; CDR3 protein: CASSEARGQGNEKLFF
D gene: .; clone size: .; V gene: TRBV4-1; J gene: TRBJ2-1; CDR3 DNA: TGCGCCAGCAGCCAAGTTAACAGCCTCAATGAGCAGTTCTTC; CDR3 protein: CASSQVNSLNEQFF
D gene: .; clone size: .; V gene: TRBV3-1/TRBV3-2; J gene: TRBJ2-6; CDR3 DNA: TGTGCCAGCAGCCAAGATCTCTCTGGGGCCAACGTCCTGACTTTC; CDR3 protein: CASSQDLSGANVLTF
D gene: .; clone size: .; V gene: TRBV7-8; J gene: TRBJ2-4; CDR3 DNA: TGTGCCAGCAGCTTAGGTGTCTCGCGGAGAAACATTCAGTACTTC; CDR3 protein: CASSLGVSRRNIQYF
D gene: .; clone size: few; V gene: TRBV12-3/TRBV12-4; J gene: TRBJ1-5; CDR3 DNA: TGTGCCAGCAGTCTTGGACCGATCCAGCCCCAGCATTTT; CDR3 protein: CASSLGPIQPQHF
D gene: .; clone size: .; V gene: TRBV6-6; J gene: TRBJ1-1; CDR3 DNA: TGTGCCAGCAGTTACTCGGACAGCTACACTGAAGCTTTCTTT; CDR3 protein: CASSYSDSYTEAFF
D gene: .; clone size: .; V gene: TRBV7-9; J gene: TRBJ1-5; CDR3 DNA: TGTGCCAGCAGCTTAGCGGGGGGAGGTCAGCATTTT; CDR3 protein: CASSLAGGGQHF
D gene: .; clone size: .; V gene: TRBV4-2; J gene: TRBJ2-2; CDR3 DNA: TGTGCCAGCAGCCAGCGGGCGGGTGACACCGGGGAGCTGTTTTTT; CDR3 protein: CASSQRAGDTGELFF
D gene: .; clone size: .; V gene: TRBV6-5; J gene: TRBJ1-1; CDR3 DNA: TGTGCCAGCAGTTACTCGAATTGGGGGATAAACGGGGGGTTCTTT; CDR3 protein: CASSYSNWGINGGFF
D gene: TRBD1; clone size: few; V gene: TRBV9; J gene: TRBJ2-3; CDR3 DNA: TGTGCCAGCAGCGCCGGACAGGGGGCTTTCTCAGATACGCAGTATTTT; CDR3 protein: CASSAGQGAFSDTQYF
D gene: .; clone size: .; V gene: TRBV5-4; J gene: TRBJ1-3; CDR3 DNA: TGTGCCAGCAGCTGGAGCGGAAACACCATATATTTT; CDR3 protein: CASSWSGNTIYF
D gene: .; clone size: .; V gene: TRBV2; J gene: TRBJ2-5; CDR3 DNA: TGTGCCAGCAGCGGTAATTCAGCGACGCAAGAGACCCAGTACTTC; CDR3 protein: CASSGNSATQETQYF
D gene: .; clone size: .; V gene: TRBV19; J gene: TRBJ2-2; CDR3 DNA: TGTGCCATATCGACGGGGAACACCGGGGAGCTGTTTTTT; CDR3 protein: CAISTGNTGELFF
D gene: .; clone size: .; V gene: TRBV14; J gene: TRBJ1-1; CDR3 DNA: TGTGCCAGCAGCCCTTCCTACCCAAGAACAGTTTCCGGAGCTTTCTTT; CDR3 protein: CASSPSYPRTVSGAFF
D gene: .; clone size: .; V gene: TRBV18; J gene: TRBJ2-5; CDR3 DNA: TGTGCCAGCTCAACGGCAAGTGACAAAGAGACCCAGTACTTC; CDR3 protein: CASSTASDKETQYF
D gene: .; clone size: .; V gene: TRBV4-3; J gene: TRBJ1-1; CDR3 DNA: TGCGCCAGCAGACAGGGTCGATCGTCCCCTGAAGCTTTCTTT; CDR3 protein: CASRQGRSSPEAFF
D gene: TRBD2; clone size: few; V gene: TRBV5-1; J gene: TRBJ2-5; CDR3 DNA: TGCGCCAGCAGCTTGGACGGGAGGGCCCCAGAGACCCAGTACTTC; CDR3 protein: CASSLDGRAPETQYF
D gene: .; clone size: few; V gene: TRBV5-8; J gene: TRBJ1-1; CDR3 DNA: TGTGCCAGCTTTACCGGGGAGGGCACTGAAGCTTTCTTT; CDR3 protein: CASFTGEGTEAFF
D gene: .; clone size: once; V gene: TRBV4-3; J gene: TRBJ2-3; CDR3 DNA: TGCGCCAGCAGCCAAGATGGTGGGTTGGGTACGCAGTATTTT; CDR3 protein: CASSQDGGLGTQYF
D gene: .; clone size: .; V gene: TRBV28; J gene: TRBJ2-3; CDR3 DNA: TGTGCCAGCAGTTTCCAGGGGAGGGGGGTCACAGATACGCAGTATTTT; CDR3 protein: CASSFQGRGVTDTQYF
D gene: .; clone size: .; V gene: TRBV5-1; J gene: TRBJ1-1; CDR3 DNA: TGCGCCAGCAGCTTGATCTGGGGGCCGCTGAACACTGAAGCTTTCTTT; CDR3 protein: CASSLIWGPLNTEAFF
D gene: TRBD2; clone size: .; V gene: TRBV3-1/TRBV3-2; J gene: TRBJ2-7; CDR3 DNA: TGTGCCAGCAGCCAGGACGGGGAGGGATCCTCCTACGAGCAGTACTTC; CDR3 protein: CASSQDGEGSSYEQYF
D gene: .; clone size: .; V gene: TRBV20-1; J gene: TRBJ1-1; CDR3 DNA: TGCAGTGCTAGAGAGCAAACTGAAGCTTTCTTT; CDR3 protein: CSAREQTEAFF
D gene: TRBD1; clone size: .; V gene: TRBV5-1; J gene: TRBJ1-2; CDR3 DNA: TGCGCCAGCAGCTCCTCCGGGACAGGGGGCAATTATAACTATGGCTACACCTTC; CDR3 protein: CASSSSGTGGNYNYGYTF
D gene: .; clone size: .; V gene: TRBV7-9; J gene: TRBJ1-3; CDR3 DNA: TGTGCCAGCAGCTTAGGTCCCGGACGGGGCTCTGGAAACACCATATATTTT; CDR3 protein: CASSLGPGRGSGNTIYF
D gene: TRBD2; clone size: .; V gene: TRBV7-3; J gene: TRBJ2-5; CDR3 DNA: TGTGCCAGCAGCTCCACCGGGGGACTAGCGGGCGGTGAGACCCAGTACTTC; CDR3 protein: CASSSTGGLAGGETQYF
D gene: .; clone size: .; V gene: TRBV27; J gene: TRBJ2-3; CDR3 DNA: TGTGCCAGCAGTTTCCGACAGGCTCGCACAGATACGCAGTATTTT; CDR3 protein: CASSFRQARTDTQYF
D gene: .; clone size: .; V gene: TRBV19; J gene: TRBJ2-3; CDR3 DNA: TGTGCCAGTAGTCCTCACCTTGGCACAACCGAGTGGAGCACAGATACGCAGTATTTT; CDR3 protein: CASSPHLGTTEWSTDTQYF
D gene: .; clone size: .; V gene: TRBV6-6; J gene: TRBJ1-5; CDR3 DNA: TGTGCCAGCAGTTACACCGGATATAGCAATCAGCCCCAGCATTTT; CDR3 protein: CASSYTGYSNQPQHF
D gene: TRBD1; clone size: few; V gene: TRBV7-9; J gene: TRBJ1-2; CDR3 DNA: TGTGCCAGCAGCTCCGGGACAGATTTTAACTATGGCTACACCTTC; CDR3 protein: CASSSGTDFNYGYTF
D gene: .; clone size: .; V gene: TRBV5-1; J gene: TRBJ2-7; CDR3 DNA: TGCGCCAGCAGGTTACAGGGCACCTCCTACGAGCAGTACTTC; CDR3 protein: CASRLQGTSYEQYF
D gene: .; clone size: .; V gene: TRBV7-2; J gene: TRBJ1-1; CDR3 DNA: TGTGCCAGCAGCGACTCCTGGGTCACTGAAGCTTTCTTT; CDR3 protein: CASSDSWVTEAFF
D gene: .; clone size: .; V gene: TRBV27; J gene: TRBJ2-1; CDR3 DNA: TGTGCCAGCAGGGGGCTGGGCTCCTACAATGAGCAGTTCTTC; CDR3 protein: CASRGLGSYNEQFF
D gene: .; clone size: once; V gene: TRBV13; J gene: TRBJ2-2; CDR3 DNA: TGTGCCAGCAGCTTGCAGGCCGCAGGGGAGCTGTTTTTT; CDR3 protein: CASSLQAAGELFF
D gene: TRBD1; clone size: .; V gene: TRBV7-9; J gene: TRBJ1-2; CDR3 DNA: TGTGCCAGCAGCCAGGACAGGGTTGGCTACACCTTC; CDR3 protein: CASSQDRVGYTF
D gene: TRBD2; clone size: .; V gene: TRBV5-4; J gene: TRBJ2-1; CDR3 DNA: TGTGCCAGCAGCTTGGCCTCGGGGGGGCCCTACAATGAGCAGTTCTTC; CDR3 protein: CASSLASGGPYNEQFF
D gene: .; clone size: .; V gene: TRBV5-1; J gene: TRBJ1-2; CDR3 DNA: TGCGCCAGCAGCTTGGGTCAGACAGGAAACTATGGCTACACCTTC; CDR3 protein: CASSLGQTGNYGYTF
D gene: TRBD1; clone size: .; V gene: TRBV19; J gene: TRBJ1-1; CDR3 DNA: TGTGCCAGTAGTATACAAGGCGGCCTCGGAGGGGGCATTAATGTTTTCTTT; CDR3 protein: CASSIQGGLGGGINVFF
D gene: TRBD1; clone size: once; V gene: TRBV11-3; J gene: TRBJ2-7; CDR3 DNA: TGTGCCAGCAGTCTCGGACAGGGGACTCGCGACGAGCAGTACTTC; CDR3 protein: CASSLGQGTRDEQYF
D gene: TRBD2; clone size: .; V gene: TRBV10-1; J gene: TRBJ2-3; CDR3 DNA: TGCGCCAGCAGTGCCCTAGCGGGAGACTGGGGTACGCAGTATTTT; CDR3 protein: CASSALAGDWGTQYF
D gene: .; clone size: .; V gene: TRBV27; J gene: TRBJ1-2; CDR3 DNA: TGTGCCAGCAGTTTTCTTTTGGAAGCCCTGGAAGGAGGCTACACCTTC; CDR3 protein: CASSFLLEALEGGYTF
D gene: TRBD1; clone size: many; V gene: TRBV28; J gene: TRBJ2-2; CDR3 DNA: TGTGCCAGCAGCCCGGGACAGGATGACTACGGGGAGCTGTTTTTT; CDR3 protein: CASSPGQDDYGELFF
D gene: .; clone size: .; V gene: TRBV10-3; J gene: TRBJ2-7; CDR3 DNA: TGTGCCATCACGGCAGGGAGGTTCTACGAGCAGTACTTC; CDR3 protein: CAITAGRFYEQYF
D gene: TRBD1; clone size: once; V gene: TRBV6-5; J gene: TRBJ1-1; CDR3 DNA: TGTGCCAGCAGTTCCCCGGTGACAGGGGTGAGGACTGAAGCTTTCTTT; CDR3 protein: CASSSPVTGVRTEAFF
D gene: .; clone size: few; V gene: TRBV3-1/TRBV3-2; J gene: TRBJ2-7; CDR3 DNA: TGTGCCAGCAGCCAAGGACAGGCCCCTTCCTACGAGCAGTACTTC; CDR3 protein: CASSQGQAPSYEQYF